The 13 T cell receptor beta chains below come from one sample, sequenced in a study of human T cells and chemical hapten exposure. TCRdb passed the RACE reads through MiXCR, listing each CDR3 protein once. The sample carries tens of thousands of distinct CDR3 sequences, about 10% recorded once. The time point: patch test 1, 2 weeks after DPC sensitization. The treatment here: therapeutic diphenylcyclopropenone sensitization with weekly scalp DPC. The material was whole blood, obtained in connection with sensitization to the hapten diphenylcyclopropenone (DPC). These receptors came from a woman in her forties or fifties with alopecia areata. Some clones in this sample may be carry-over from other donors' samples.

This clonotype was seen a handful of times. A read error may account for a junction end that differs from germline. This chain joins TRBV7-7 and TRBJ2-5; TRBD1 agrees at 7 bases. Germline V gene sequence: CDR1 SSHAT, CDR2 FNYEAQ (reference sequence). The CDR3 is 13 amino acids. CDR3 DNA sequence: TGTGCTAGCAGCTCGACAGGGCCAGAGACCCAGTACTTC. Its translation: CASSSTGPETQYF. Full variable domain (outside the CDR3, taken from reference TRBV7-7 and TRBJ2-5): GAGVSQSPRYKVTKRGQDVTLRCDPISSHATLYWYQQALGQGPEFLTYFNYEAQPDKSGLPSDRFSAERPEGSISTLTIQRTEQRDSAMYRCASSSTGPETQYFGPGTRLLVL.

This clonotype was seen at least ten times. The rearrangement joins TRBV11-2 to TRBJ2-3; D ambiguous. V lost 0 bases and J 9 bases, leaving 16 bases between the germline ends. The germline V gene encodes CDR1 SGHAT and CDR2 FQNNGV. The CDR3 is 15 residues long. As DNA, the CDR3 is TGTGCCAGCAGCTTAGATAGTTCATTGCTAAGGACGCAGTATTTT. This sequence encodes CASSLDSSLLRTQYF. Complete variable domain (other parts from reference TRBV11-2 and TRBJ2-3): EAGVAQSPRYKIIEKRQSVAFWCNPISGHATLYWYQQILGQGPKLLIQFQNNGVVDDSQLPKDRFSAERLKGVDSTLKIQPAKLEDSAVYLCASSLDSSLLRTQYFGPGTRLTVL.

In this sample, this clonotype turned up many times. V usage is TRBV11-2 and J usage is TRBJ1-1, with 8 bases matching TRBD1. Trimming at V came to 5 bases and at J to 0 bases, leaving 5 bases not matched to a gene. The germline CDR1 and CDR2 sequences are SGHAT and FQNNGV. The CDR3 is 15 amino acids. CDR3 nucleotide sequence: TGTGCCAGCAGCGCCCGGACAGGGCTGAACACTGAAGCTTTCTTT. It is translated as CASSARTGLNTEAFF.

This clonotype was seen a handful of times. The chain uses TRBV28 and TRBJ1-5; no firm D call. The CDR3 consists of 15 residues. CDR1 is MDHEN, CDR2 SYDVKM, per germline. The ends were cut back, 6 bases at V and 2 bases at J, with 14 bases in the middle. The CDR3, as DNA: TGTGCCAGCAGCCCGGAAGGATCGGGCAATCAGCCCCAGCATTTT. It specifies CASSPEGSGNQPQHF.

The CDR3 loop reads CASSLDWDYRTDTQYF. The CDR3, as DNA: TGTGCCAGCAGTTTGGATTGGGACTACCGCACAGATACGCAGTATTTT. This chain joins TRBV12-3 or TRBV12-4 and TRBJ2-3; 7 nucleotides match TRBD2. Trimming cost V 3 bases and J 1 base; bases outside gene matches: 7. The length of the CDR3 is 16 residues.

The sample holds many counts of this clonotype. The V and J genes are TRBV7-8 and TRBJ1-5, with D possibly TRBD1 on 6 matching bases. The CDR3 totals 13 residues. CDR1 is SGHVS and CDR2 is FQNEAQ in the germline V gene. V was trimmed by 1 base and J by 6 bases, leaving 7 bases between them. CDR3 nucleotide sequence: TGTGCCAGCAGCTTAGAGGACAGTCAGCCCCAGCATTTT. This sequence encodes CASSLEDSQPQHF.

This clonotype appeared a few times. The chain combines TRBV2 with TRBJ1-5, with D maybe TRBD1 (5 bases). The CDR3 covers 13 residues. The germline V and J ends were trimmed by 6 bases and 3 bases, with 9 bases remaining between them. CDR1 and CDR2 (germline): SNHLY, FYNNEI. CDR3 coding DNA: TGTGCCAGCAGCGGCAGGGTCAATCAGCCCCAGCATTTT. Amino acid sequence: CASSGRVNQPQHF.

This chain uses TRBV20-1 with TRBJ1-1; D is perhaps TRBD1 (6 bases). Germline V gene lookup returns CDR1 DFQATT and CDR2 SNEGSKA (reference sequence). The CDR3 totals 15 residues. Trimming shortened V by 6 bases and J by 2 bases, and 19 bases separated the two germline ends. CDR3 amino acids: CSARQMKGVNTEAFF. The CDR3, as DNA: TGCAGTGCGCGACAGATGAAGGGGGTTAACACTGAAGCTTTCTTT.

This clonotype was picked up many times. This chain connects TRBV6-5 to TRBJ1-1; TRBD1 might be the D (5 bases). Trimming stripped 6 bases from V and 1 base from J, with 12 bases between. The CDR3 loop spans 14 amino acids. Germline V gives CDR1 MNHEY, CDR2 SVGAGI. CDR3 protein: CASSPGRQNTEAFF. The CDR3, as DNA: TGTGCCAGCAGCCCGGGACGACAGAACACTGAAGCTTTCTTT.

This clonotype was seen many times. The J gene is TRBJ1-2, the V gene TRBV7-9; D uncertain. This CDR3 contains 13 residues. The germline CDR1 and CDR2 sequences are SEHNR and FQNEAQ (reference sequence). V was cut by 5 bases and J by 4 bases, with 11 bases left in between. The CDR3 bases are TGTGCCAGCAGCCCAAGGACTCTCTATGGCTACACCTTC. It yields the protein CASSPRTLYGYTF.

The CDR3 nucleotides are TGCAGCGCGCTCCTGGCGGCTAGCGGTTACAATGAGCAGTTCTTC. Its translation is CSALLAASGYNEQFF. The chain has TRBV29-1 and TRBJ2-1, with 7 bases aligning to TRBD2. J gave up 4 bases and V 7 bases, and 13 bases lay outside the gene matches. The CDR3 has 15 amino acids. Germline-derived CDR1 and CDR2 are SQVTM and ANQGSEA.

The rearrangement uses TRBV6-2 or TRBV6-3 and TRBJ1-6; D might be TRBD1 (5 bases). The V gene lost 2 bases and the J gene lost 12 bases, with 14 bases spanning the gap. CDR1 and CDR2 from the germline V gene are MNHEY and SVGEGT. The CDR3 is made up of 14 amino acids. In DNA, the CDR3 is TGTGCCAGCAGTTACCGGCCGGGGGAGGTACCCCTCCACTTT. Translating it yields CASSYRPGEVPLHF.

This clonotype was found many times. V gene TRBV11-1 combines with J gene TRBJ2-7; 10 bases agree with TRBD1. The CDR3 length is 15 residues. The germline V gene encodes CDR1 SGHAT and CDR2 FQDESV (reference sequence). V trimming: 4 bases; J trimming: 0 bases; junction bases outside the gene matches: 3. The CDR3 coding sequence is TGTGCCAGCAGCTCCTGGACAGGGGGCTCCTACGAGCAGTACTTC. Residues: CASSSWTGGSYEQYF.